The present T cell receptor beta chain was sequenced within a study of siplizumab effects on memory and regulatory T cells. Study outcomes and limitations: Naive T cells were seen as more diverse than memory cells and as major alloresponse contributors. The study found that siplizumab significantly reduced alloreactive sequences traceable to unstimulated CD4+ memory cells. There were only a minor fraction of alloreactive clones that mapped to unstimulated subsets. The average Treg-derived proportion among mappable alloreactive CD4+ clones was 65% to 80% with siplizumab versus about 28% in controls.

Clones were read by immunoSEQ multiplex PCR, and TCRdb kept only the in-frame ones, dropping some. The table has tens of thousands of clones, 75% to 90% seen once. Details on this clone: Its antigen is as yet unknown.

Per the germline V gene, CDR1 is GTSNPN and CDR2 is SVGIG (reference sequence). V was trimmed by 3 bases and J by 2 bases, leaving 5 bases between them. CDR3 length equals 11 residues. The TCR comes from a human donor in good health. The sample taken for sequencing was Tregs sorted from blood. The V and J genes are TRBV30 and TRBJ2-7; no clear D. CDR3 amino acids: CAWSLAYEQYF. CDR3 bases: TGTGCCTGGAGCCTGGCCTACGAGCAGTACTTC.